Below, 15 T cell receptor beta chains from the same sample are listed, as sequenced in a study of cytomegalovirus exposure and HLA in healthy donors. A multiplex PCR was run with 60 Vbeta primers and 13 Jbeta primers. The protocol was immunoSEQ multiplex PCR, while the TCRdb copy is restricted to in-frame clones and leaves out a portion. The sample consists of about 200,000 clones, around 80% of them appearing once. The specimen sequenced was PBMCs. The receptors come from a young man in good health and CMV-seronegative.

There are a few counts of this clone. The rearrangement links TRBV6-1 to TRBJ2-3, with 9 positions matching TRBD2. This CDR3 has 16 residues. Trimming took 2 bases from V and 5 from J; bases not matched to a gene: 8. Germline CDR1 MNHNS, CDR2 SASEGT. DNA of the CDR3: TGTGCCAGCAGTGAAATGGCTAGCGGGGTGCTAGATACGCAGTATTTT. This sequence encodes CASSEMASGVLDTQYF.

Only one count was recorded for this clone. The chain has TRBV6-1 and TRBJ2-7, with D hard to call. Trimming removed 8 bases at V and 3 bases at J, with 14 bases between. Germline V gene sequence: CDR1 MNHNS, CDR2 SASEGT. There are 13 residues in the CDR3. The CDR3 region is CASAQAFNYEQYF. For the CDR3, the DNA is TGTGCCAGCGCTCAGGCATTTAACTACGAGCAGTACTTC.

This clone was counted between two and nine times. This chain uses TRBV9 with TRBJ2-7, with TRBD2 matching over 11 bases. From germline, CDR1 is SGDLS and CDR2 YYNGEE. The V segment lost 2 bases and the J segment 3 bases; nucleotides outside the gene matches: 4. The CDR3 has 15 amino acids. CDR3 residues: CASSVGTSGYYEQYF. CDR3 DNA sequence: TGTGCCAGCAGCGTTGGGACTAGCGGATACTACGAGCAGTACTTC.

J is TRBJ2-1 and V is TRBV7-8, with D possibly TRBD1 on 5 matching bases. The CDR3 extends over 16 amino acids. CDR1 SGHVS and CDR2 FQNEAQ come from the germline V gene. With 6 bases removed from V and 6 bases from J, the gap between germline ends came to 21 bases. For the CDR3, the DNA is TGTGCCAGCAGGTCGATGTGGGGCCTAGGGGCCAATGAGCAGTTCTTC. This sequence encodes CASRSMWGLGANEQFF.

This chain's CDR3 is CASRGLAGSGPQYF. In nucleotides, the CDR3 is TGCGCCAGCAGGGGACTAGCGGGGTCTGGGCCCCAGTACTTC. This chain connects TRBV5-1 to TRBJ2-5; TRBD2 aligns across 13 bases. The CDR3 extends over 14 amino acids. Germline CDR1 is SGHRS and CDR2 is YFSETQ. The J segment lost 9 bases and the V segment lost 5 bases, leaving 7 bases of the junction unmatched.

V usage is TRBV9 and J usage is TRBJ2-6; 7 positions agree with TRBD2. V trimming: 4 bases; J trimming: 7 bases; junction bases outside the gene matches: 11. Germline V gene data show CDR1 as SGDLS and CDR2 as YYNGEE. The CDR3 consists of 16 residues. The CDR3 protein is CASSPGERGGANVLTF. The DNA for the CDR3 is TGTGCCAGCAGCCCTGGAGAGCGGGGAGGTGCCAACGTCCTGACTTTC.

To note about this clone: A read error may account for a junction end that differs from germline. The CDR3 nucleotides are TGTGCCAGCAGCTTAAAAGGGACAGGGGGCTCTGGGGCCAGCGTCCTGACTTTC. Encoded protein: CASSLKGTGGSGASVLTF. J is TRBJ2-6 and V is TRBV7-3; 12 bases fit TRBD1. CDR3 length: 18 residues. Germline V gene data show CDR1 as SGHTA and CDR2 as FQGTGA. The whole variable domain, remainder taken from reference TRBV7-3 and TRBJ2-6, is GAGVSQTPSNKVTEKGKYVELRCDPISGHTALYWYRQSLGQGPEFLIYFQGTGAADDSGLPNDRFFAVRPEGSVSTLKIQRTERGDSAVYLCASSLKGTGGSGASVLTFGAGSRLTVL.

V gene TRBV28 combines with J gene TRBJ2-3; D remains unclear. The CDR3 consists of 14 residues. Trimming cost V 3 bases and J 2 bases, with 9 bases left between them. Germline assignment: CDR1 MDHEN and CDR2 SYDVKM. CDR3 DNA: TGTGCCAGCAGTTTCGGTCTAGTCACAGATACGCAGTATTTT. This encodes CASSFGLVTDTQYF.

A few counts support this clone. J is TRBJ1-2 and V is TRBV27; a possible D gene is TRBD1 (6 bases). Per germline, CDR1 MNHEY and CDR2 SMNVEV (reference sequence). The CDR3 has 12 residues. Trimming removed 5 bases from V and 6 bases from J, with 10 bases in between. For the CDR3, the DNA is TGTGCCAGCAGTAGCAGGGGAAATGGCTACACCTTC. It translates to CASSSRGNGYTF.

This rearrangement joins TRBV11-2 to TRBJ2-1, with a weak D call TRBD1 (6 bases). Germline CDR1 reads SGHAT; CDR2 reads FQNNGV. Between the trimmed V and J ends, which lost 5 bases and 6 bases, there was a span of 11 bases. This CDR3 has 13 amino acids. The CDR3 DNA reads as TGTGCCAGCAGCGACAGGACCCGCAATGAGCAGTTCTTC. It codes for CASSDRTRNEQFF.

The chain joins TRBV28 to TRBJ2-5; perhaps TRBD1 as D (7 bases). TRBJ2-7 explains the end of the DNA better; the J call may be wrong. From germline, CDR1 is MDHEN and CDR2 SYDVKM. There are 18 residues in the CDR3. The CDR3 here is CATWRAAGAGQSSYEQYF. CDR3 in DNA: TGTGCCACCTGGCGAGCGGCGGGCGCGGGACAGAGCTCCTACGAGCAGTACTTC.

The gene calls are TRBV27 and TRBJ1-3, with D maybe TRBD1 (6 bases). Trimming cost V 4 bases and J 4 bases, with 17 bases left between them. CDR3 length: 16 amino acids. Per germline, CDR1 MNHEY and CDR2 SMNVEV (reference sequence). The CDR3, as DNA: TGTGCCAGCAGTTCAAGGAATGCAGGGGTCGGAAACACCATATATTTT. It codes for CASSSRNAGVGNTIYF.

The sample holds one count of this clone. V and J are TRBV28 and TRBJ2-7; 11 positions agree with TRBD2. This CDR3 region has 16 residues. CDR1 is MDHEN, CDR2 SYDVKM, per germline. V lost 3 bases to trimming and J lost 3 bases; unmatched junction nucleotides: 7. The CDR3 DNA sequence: TGTGCCAGCAGTTTCACTAGCGGGGGTTGGGGCTACGAGCAGTACTTC. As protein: CASSFTSGGWGYEQYF.

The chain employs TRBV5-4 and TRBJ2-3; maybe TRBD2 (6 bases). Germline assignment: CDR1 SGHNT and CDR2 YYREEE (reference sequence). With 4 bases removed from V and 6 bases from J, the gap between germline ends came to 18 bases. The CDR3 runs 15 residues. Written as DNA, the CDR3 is TGTGCCAGCAGCCGCGGGGCTTACCCAGCGGATACGCAGTATTTT. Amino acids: CASSRGAYPADTQYF. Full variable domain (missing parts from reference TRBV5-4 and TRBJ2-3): ETGVTQSPTHLIKTRGQQVTLRCSSQSGHNTVSWYQQALGQGPQFIFQYYREEENGRGNFPPRFSGLQFPNYSSELNVNALELDDSALYLCASSRGAYPADTQYFGPGTRLTVL.

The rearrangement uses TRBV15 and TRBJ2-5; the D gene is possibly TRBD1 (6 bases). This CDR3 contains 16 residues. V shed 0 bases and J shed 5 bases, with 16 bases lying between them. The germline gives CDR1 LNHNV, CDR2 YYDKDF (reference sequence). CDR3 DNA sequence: TGTGCCACCAGCAGAGATCGCACAGGGCTTAGGGAGACCCAGTACTTC. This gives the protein CATSRDRTGLRETQYF.